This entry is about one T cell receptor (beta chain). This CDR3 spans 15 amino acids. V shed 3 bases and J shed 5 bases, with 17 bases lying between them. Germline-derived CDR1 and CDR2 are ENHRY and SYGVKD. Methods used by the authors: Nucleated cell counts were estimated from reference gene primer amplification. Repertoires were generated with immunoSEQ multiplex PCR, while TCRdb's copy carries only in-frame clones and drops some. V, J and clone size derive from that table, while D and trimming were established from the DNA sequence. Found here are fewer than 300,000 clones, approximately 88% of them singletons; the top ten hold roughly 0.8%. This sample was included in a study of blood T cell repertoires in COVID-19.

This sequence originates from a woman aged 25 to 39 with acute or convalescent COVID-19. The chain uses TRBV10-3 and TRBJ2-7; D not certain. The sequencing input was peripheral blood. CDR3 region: CAISDWASLINEQYF. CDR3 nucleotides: TGTGCCATCAGTGATTGGGCTTCTCTTATCAACGAGCAGTACTTC.